This T cell receptor (beta chain) was recorded in a study of shared clonotypes between healthy human individuals. Broader study findings: Researchers sampled only blood; tissue repertoires likely differ. With few donors, the genetic and exposure-history diversity represented was limited.

The trim removed 7 bases at V and 2 bases at J, leaving 10 bases unmatched. The germline CDR1 and CDR2 sequences are MNHNS and SASEGT. The CDR3 contains 15 residues. Participating donors were healthy, HIV-negative adults free of recent acute infections or vaccinations. Caucasian adults residing in Nashville, Tennessee made up all the donors. Remarks on this clone: Its specificity is unknown.

Profiled with immunoSEQ multiplex PCR; TCRdb holds only in-frame clones, not every one. The table lists roughly 500,000 clones, around 80% of them singletons. Sequenced material: PBMCs. This clonotype originated in a woman aged 40-49 years in good health. Some clones in this sample may be carry-over from other donors' samples. J is TRBJ1-1 and V is TRBV6-1; TRBD1 aligns across 7 bases. The CDR3 protein is CASTSSGGANTEAFF. In DNA form, the CDR3 reads TGTGCCAGCACCTCCTCAGGGGGGGCAAACACTGAAGCTTTCTTT.